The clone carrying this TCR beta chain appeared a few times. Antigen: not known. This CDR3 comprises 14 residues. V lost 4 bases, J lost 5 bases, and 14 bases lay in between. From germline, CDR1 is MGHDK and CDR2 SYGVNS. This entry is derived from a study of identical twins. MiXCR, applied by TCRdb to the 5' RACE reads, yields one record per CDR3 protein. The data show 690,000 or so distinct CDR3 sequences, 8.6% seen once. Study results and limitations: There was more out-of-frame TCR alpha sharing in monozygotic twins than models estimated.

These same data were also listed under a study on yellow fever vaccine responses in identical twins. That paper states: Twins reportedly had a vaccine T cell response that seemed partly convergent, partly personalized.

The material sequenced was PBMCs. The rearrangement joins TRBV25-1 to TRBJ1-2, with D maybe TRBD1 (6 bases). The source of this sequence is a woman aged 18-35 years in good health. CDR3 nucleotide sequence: TGTGCCAGCAGTGGGTCTGGCAGGGGTTATGGCTACACCTTC. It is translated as CASSGSGRGYGYTF.